This record concerns one T cell receptor (beta chain) sequence. In terms of age and location, participants ranged from roughly 18 to 95 years and lived in about 25 US areas. Each participant's cohort was designated according to participant-reported clinical history. This entry is derived from a study of blood T cell repertoires in COVID-19. In the authors' methods: Amplification from reference gene primers served as the basis for estimated nucleated cell counts. Profiling relied on immunoSEQ multiplex PCR, and the TCRdb table lists in-frame clones only, not all of them. The V and J calls and clone size are taken from that table; D and trimming were inferred from the DNA. The table has some 220,000 clones, approximately 83% seen once. Germline V gene sequence: CDR1 LGHDT, CDR2 YNNKEL (reference sequence). The CDR3 runs 15 residues. V dropped 1 base and J dropped 3 bases, with 13 bases sitting between them.

The sequence was collected from a woman aged 40-49 years with acute COVID-19. The sample consisted of PBMCs or T cells enriched from blood (not recorded which). The V gene is TRBV3-1 (or the pseudogene TRBV3-2), the J gene TRBJ2-7; D ambiguous. CDR3 nucleotide sequence: TGTGCCAGCAGCCAAGTGCCTAGTGAAGACTACGAGCAGTACTTC. This codes for CASSQVPSEDYEQYF.